These 29 T cell receptor beta chains came from one sample sequenced in a study of CD8 T cells in Susac syndrome. Reverse transcription of roughly 0.5 to 1 ug RNA used random hexamers. TCRdb analysed the immunoSEQ multiplex PCR reads with MiXCR anew, one entry per CDR3 protein. The sample records about 200,000 distinct CDR3 sequences, around nine tenths being singletons. The sequenced sample consisted of CD8+ T cells from PBMCs. These receptors were collected from a human donor with multiple sclerosis.

Here the CDR3 reads CATSRKNEAFF. The CDR3 coding sequence is TGTGCCACCAGCAGGAAGAATGAAGCTTTCTTT. This chain joins TRBV15 and TRBJ1-1, with no clear D. Germline V gene data show CDR1 as LNHNV and CDR2 as YYDKDF (reference sequence). The CDR3 contains 11 residues. Trimming stripped 3 bases from V and 7 bases from J, with 6 bases between. The variable domain in full, with the rest retrieved from reference TRBV15 and TRBJ1-1, is DAMVIQNPRYQVTQFGKPVTLSCSQTLNHNVMYWYQQKSSQAPKLLFHYYDKDFNNEADTPDNFQSRRPNTSFCFLDIRSPGLGDTAMYLCATSRKNEAFFGQGTRLTVV.

The chain combines TRBV5-6 with TRBJ2-4, with a weak D call TRBD2 (6 bases). Germline values: CDR1 SGHDT, CDR2 YYEEEE. V lost 0 bases, J lost 8 bases, and 6 bases lay in between. CDR3 length: 12 residues. CDR3 amino acids: CASSLGGDIQYF. The CDR3 DNA is TGTGCCAGCAGCTTGGGGGGGGACATTCAGTACTTC.

The CDR3 protein is CASSQESSGRAYGELFF. Here the CDR3 DNA reads TGTGCCAGCAGCCAAGAATCCAGCGGGAGGGCCTACGGGGAGCTGTTTTTT. The rearrangement uses TRBV4-2 and TRBJ2-2, with TRBD2 identical over 10 bases. Trimming removed 0 bases from V and 7 bases from J; junction bases left unmatched: 8. The germline CDR1 and CDR2 sequences are LGHNA and YNFKEQ. This CDR3 region has 17 residues.

The CDR3 bases are TGTGCCAGCAGTGCCTCATTACCCGGGGAGCTGTTTTTT. The encoded protein is CASSASLPGELFF. The V call is TRBV2, the J call TRBJ2-2; no clear D. The CDR3 has 13 residues. V gave up 4 bases and J gave up 6 bases, with 9 bases separating them. Per germline, CDR1 SNHLY and CDR2 FYNNEI. Full variable domain (missing parts from reference TRBV2 and TRBJ2-2): EPEVTQTPSHQVTQMGQEVILRCVPISNHLYFYWYRQILGQKVEFLVSFYNNEISEKSEIFDDQFSVERPDGSNFTLKIRSTKLEDSAMYFCASSASLPGELFFGEGSRLTVL.

This chain connects TRBV7-9 to TRBJ2-7; the D gene is possibly TRBD2 (6 bases). Germline V CDR1 and CDR2: SEHNR, FQNEAQ (reference sequence). The CDR3 has 15 amino acids. Trimming pared 4 bases from V and 5 bases from J, leaving 18 bases between. CDR3 in amino acids: CASSSSRGGSNEQYF. DNA of the CDR3: TGTGCCAGCAGCTCTTCGAGAGGAGGGTCCAACGAGCAGTACTTC.

The chain combines TRBV19 with TRBJ2-3, with 8 bases that match TRBD1. Germline-derived CDR1 and CDR2 are LNHDA and SQIVND (reference sequence). The CDR3 totals 19 residues. V trimming: 7 bases; J trimming: 3 bases; junction bases outside the gene matches: 21. For the CDR3, the DNA is TGTGCCAGTACGGGCTCAAATCAAAGGGACGACAGGGGAACAGATACGCAGTATTTT. Protein sequence: CASTGSNQRDDRGTDTQYF.

The chain has TRBV20-1 and TRBJ2-7, with 8 bases aligning to TRBD1. CDR1 and CDR2 from the germline V gene are DFQATT and SNEGSKA (reference sequence). CDR3 size: 12 residues. V was clipped by 0 bases and J by 5 bases; unmatched bases: 0. The CDR3 DNA is TGCAGTGCTAGAGACAGGGGGCACGAGCAGTACTTC. Its protein is CSARDRGHEQYF.

The rearrangement links TRBV30 to TRBJ1-1, with 11 bases aligning to TRBD1. The CDR3 spans 14 residues. The J segment lost 4 bases and the V segment lost 2 bases, leaving 3 bases of the junction unmatched. Germline V lookup: CDR1 GTSNPN, CDR2 SVGIG (reference sequence). The CDR3 here is CAWSPGTGGTEAFF. CDR3 coding DNA: TGTGCCTGGAGTCCTGGGACAGGGGGCACTGAAGCTTTCTTT. Filled out from reference TRBV30 and TRBJ1-1, the complete variable domain reads SQTIHQWPATLVQPVGSPLSLECTVEGTSNPNLYWYRQAAGRGLQLLFYSVGIGQISSEVPQNLSASRPQDRQFILSSKKLLLSDSGFYLCAWSPGTGGTEAFFGQGTRLTVV.

V is TRBV12-5 and J is TRBJ1-2; maybe TRBD1 (6 bases). Per germline, CDR1 LGHNT and CDR2 FRNRAP. Trimming removed 2 bases at V and 3 bases at J, with 10 bases between. The CDR3 length is 14 residues. The CDR3 coding sequence is TGTGCTAGTGGTTTGCCGGGGGCCGACTATGGCTACACCTTC. This codes for CASGLPGADYGYTF.

The chain recombines TRBV9 with TRBJ2-7; no definite D call. This CDR3 region has 13 residues. V dropped 0 bases and J dropped 3 bases, with 7 bases sitting between them. Germline loops: CDR1 SGDLS, CDR2 YYNGEE. The CDR3 loop reads CASSVVPLYEQYF. The CDR3 coding sequence is TGTGCCAGCAGCGTAGTTCCACTCTACGAGCAGTACTTC.

The J gene is TRBJ2-2, the V gene TRBV7-9; unclear D gene. CDR3 size: 15 residues. Germline assignment: CDR1 SEHNR and CDR2 FQNEAQ (reference sequence). The V and J ends lost 7 bases and 1 base respectively, with 13 bases between them. CDR3 in DNA: TGTGCCAGCACCCCGATGGCGGTGAACACCGGGGAGCTGTTTTTT. It encodes CASTPMAVNTGELFF.

The V call is TRBV6-2 or TRBV6-3, the J call TRBJ1-1; D gene ambiguous. The CDR3 has 17 amino acids. With 7 bases removed from V and 11 bases from J, the gap between germline ends came to 32 bases. CDR1 and CDR2 from the germline V gene are MNHEY and SVGEGT. Written as DNA, the CDR3 is TGTGCCAGCACCGAGACGCCAGCAGTTCCCCCCCGACACGGGGCTTTCTTT. Amino acid sequence: CASTETPAVPPRHGAFF.

This clonotype was seen a single time. This CDR3 is CASSPRREGYNEQFF. As DNA, the CDR3 is TGTGCCAGCAGCCCCAGGAGGGAGGGCTACAATGAGCAGTTCTTC. The chain links TRBV13 to TRBJ2-1; 7 nucleotides align to TRBD2. J lost 3 bases, V lost 5 bases, and 7 bases had no gene match. The CDR3 length is 15 residues. CDR1 is PRHDT and CDR2 is FYEKMQ in the germline V gene (reference sequence). Supplemented by reference TRBV13 and TRBJ2-1, the full variable domain reads AAGVIQSPRHLIKEKRETATLKCYPIPRHDTVYWYQQGPGQDPQFLISFYEKMQSDKGSIPDRFSAQQFSDYHSELNMSSLELGDSALYFCASSPRREGYNEQFFGPGTRLTVL.

This chain uses TRBV9 with TRBJ2-7; unclear D gene. V dropped 3 bases and J dropped 3 bases, with 13 bases sitting between them. CDR1 is SGDLS, CDR2 YYNGEE, per germline. The CDR3 totals 14 residues. CDR3 coding DNA: TGTGCCAGCAGCGCTTTCGGCGACATCTACGAGCAGTACTTC. Translated: CASSAFGDIYEQYF.

This clonotype appeared a single time. The V gene is TRBV5-1, the J gene TRBJ2-1, with D perhaps TRBD2 (5 bases). The CDR3 has 17 residues. Trimming took 0 bases from V and 0 from J, leaving 13 bases between them. The germline V gene has CDR1 SGHRS and CDR2 YFSETQ. The CDR3 DNA reads TGCGCCAGCAGCTTGGCCGACCCGGCGGGCTCCTACAATGAGCAGTTCTTC. Translation gives CASSLADPAGSYNEQFF.

The chain carries TRBV7-2 and TRBJ2-1, with D hard to call. Trimming shortened V by 5 bases and J by 1 base, and 3 bases separated the two germline ends. The CDR3 runs 12 residues. Germline loops: CDR1 SGHTA, CDR2 FQGNSA. As DNA, the CDR3 is TGTGCCAGCAGCCATTCCTACAATGAGCAGTTCTTC. Protein sequence: CASSHSYNEQFF.

V usage is TRBV30 and J usage is TRBJ2-1; 7 positions agree with TRBD2. This CDR3 comprises 13 residues. J gave up 5 bases and V 5 bases, and 6 bases lay outside the gene matches. The V gene's germline CDR1 is GTSNPN and CDR2 SVGIG (reference sequence). The DNA of the CDR3 is TGTGCCTGGGACGGGCGGGGGAACAATGAGCAGTTCTTC. Its translation: CAWDGRGNNEQFF.

The chain is built from TRBV20-1 and TRBJ1-2, with D unclear. The V gene's germline CDR1 is DFQATT and CDR2 SNEGSKA (reference sequence). Trimming took 4 bases from V and 8 from J, leaving 11 bases between them. The CDR3 has 11 residues. The CDR3 spells CSATTPGGYTF. The DNA of the CDR3 is TGCAGTGCTACCACCCCGGGAGGCTACACCTTC.

The V gene is TRBV2, the J gene TRBJ1-5; 9 positions match TRBD1. The CDR3 length is 15 residues. The V segment lost 2 bases and the J segment 6 bases; nucleotides outside the gene matches: 5. Germline V gene lookup returns CDR1 SNHLY and CDR2 FYNNEI. The CDR3 region has the DNA TGTGCCAGCAGTGAATGGGGACAGGGCACTCAGCCCCAGCATTTT. Protein: CASSEWGQGTQPQHF.

J is TRBJ1-1 and V is TRBV7-9, with TRBD1 as a possible D gene (5 bases). V was clipped by 4 bases and J by 5 bases, with 17 bases between them. Germline CDR1 is SEHNR and CDR2 is FQNEAQ (reference sequence). The CDR3 has 15 residues. The CDR3 loop reads CASSSPLGGVTEAFF. CDR3 DNA sequence: TGTGCCAGCAGCTCTCCGCTGGGGGGGGTAACTGAAGCTTTCTTT.

This chain uses TRBV29-1 with TRBJ1-2; D unresolved. V was cut by 1 base and J by 4 bases, with 10 bases left in between. Germline V gene sequence: CDR1 SQVTM, CDR2 ANQGSEA. The length of the CDR3 is 13 residues. CDR3: CSVEVQSLYGYTF. The CDR3 bases are TGCAGCGTTGAAGTTCAGTCCCTCTATGGCTACACCTTC.

The chain links TRBV27 to TRBJ2-2; maybe TRBD1 (5 bases). Trimming removed 2 bases from V and 2 bases from J, with 12 bases in between. Germline V CDR1 and CDR2: MNHEY, SMNVEV (reference sequence). The CDR3 has 16 amino acids. The DNA for the CDR3 is TGTGCCAGCAGTTTAATCAGGGCTCAAAACACCGGGGAGCTGTTTTTT. Protein product: CASSLIRAQNTGELFF.

V and J are TRBV9 and TRBJ2-1, with D hard to call. This CDR3 has 12 residues. V was cut by 2 bases and J by 5 bases, with 5 bases left in between. CDR1 SGDLS and CDR2 YYNGEE come from the germline V gene. The chain's CDR3 is CASSVQHNEQFF. CDR3 bases: TGTGCCAGCAGCGTCCAGCACAATGAGCAGTTCTTC.

The chain is built from TRBV30 and TRBJ2-1; possibly TRBD1 for D (6 bases). V was shortened by 7 bases and J by 6 bases, with 22 bases between the two germline ends. The length of the CDR3 is 15 residues. CDR1 is GTSNPN, CDR2 SVGIG, per germline (reference sequence). Here the CDR3 DNA reads TGTGCCTTCTTCTCCCAGACAGGTTTGGGCAATGAGCAGTTCTTC. It codes for CAFFSQTGLGNEQFF.

This sequence joins TRBV5-4 and TRBJ2-1; 11 bases line up with TRBD2. Germline V gives CDR1 SGHNT, CDR2 YYREEE (reference sequence). With V trimmed by 4 bases and J by 7 bases, 10 bases remained unmatched. This CDR3 comprises 16 residues. This chain's CDR3 is CASSLFPGLAVNEQFF. For the CDR3, the DNA is TGTGCCAGCAGCCTCTTTCCGGGACTAGCGGTAAATGAGCAGTTCTTC.

The chain carries TRBV12-3 or TRBV12-4 and TRBJ2-6, with D unresolved. CDR3 length: 14 amino acids. The V gene lost 8 bases and the J gene lost 4 bases, with 12 bases spanning the gap. The CDR3 DNA reads TGTGCCAGCGGGAATTCGTACGGGGCCAACGTCCTGACTTTC. This codes for CASGNSYGANVLTF.

The chain recombines TRBV29-1 with TRBJ1-5; 9 bases are shared with TRBD1. CDR3 length: 13 amino acids. Trimming cost V 5 bases and J 6 bases; bases outside gene matches: 5. CDR1 and CDR2 (germline): SQVTM, ANQGSEA. The CDR3 spells CSVQATGGQPQHF. In DNA, the CDR3 is TGCAGCGTTCAAGCGACAGGGGGTCAGCCCCAGCATTTT.

The chain has TRBV2 and TRBJ2-5; D is possibly TRBD2 (5 bases). Germline V lookup: CDR1 SNHLY, CDR2 FYNNEI. There are 19 residues in the CDR3. The germline V and J ends were trimmed by 4 bases and 3 bases, with 27 bases remaining between them. The CDR3 DNA reads TGTGCCAGCAGTGGCGAGGGAAGCGTCGTCGGCGGTCCAGAAGAGACCCAGTACTTC. This codes for CASSGEGSVVGGPEETQYF.

The genes are TRBV19 and TRBJ2-1; D unresolved. V lost 3 bases to trimming and J lost 6 bases, with 9 bases between them. CDR3 length equals 13 residues. Looked up from germline, CDR1 is LNHDA and CDR2 is SQIVND (reference sequence). CDR3 loop: CASSMARSNEQFF. CDR3 nucleotides: TGTGCCAGTAGTATGGCCAGGTCCAATGAGCAGTTCTTC.